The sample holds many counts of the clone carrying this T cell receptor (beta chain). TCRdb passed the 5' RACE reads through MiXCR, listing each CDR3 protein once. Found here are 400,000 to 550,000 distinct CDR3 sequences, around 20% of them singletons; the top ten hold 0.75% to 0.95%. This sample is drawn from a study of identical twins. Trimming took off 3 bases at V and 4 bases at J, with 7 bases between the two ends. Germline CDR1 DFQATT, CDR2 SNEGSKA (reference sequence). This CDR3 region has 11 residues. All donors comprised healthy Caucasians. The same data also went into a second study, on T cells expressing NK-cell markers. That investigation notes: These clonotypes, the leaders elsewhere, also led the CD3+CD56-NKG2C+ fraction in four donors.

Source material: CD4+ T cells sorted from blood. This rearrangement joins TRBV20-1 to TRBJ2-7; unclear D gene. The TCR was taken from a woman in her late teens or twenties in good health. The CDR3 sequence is CSARREYEQYF. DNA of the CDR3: TGCAGTGCTAGGAGAGAATACGAGCAGTACTTC.